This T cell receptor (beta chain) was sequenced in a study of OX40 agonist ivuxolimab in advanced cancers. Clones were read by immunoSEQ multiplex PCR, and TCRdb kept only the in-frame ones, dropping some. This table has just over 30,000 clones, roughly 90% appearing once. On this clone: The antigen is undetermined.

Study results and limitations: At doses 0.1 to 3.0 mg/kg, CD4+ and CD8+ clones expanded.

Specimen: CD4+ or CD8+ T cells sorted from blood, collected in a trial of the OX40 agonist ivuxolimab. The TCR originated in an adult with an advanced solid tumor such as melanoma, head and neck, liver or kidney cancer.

The CDR3 nucleotides are TGTGCCAGCAGCCTTCGAGGTAACGCCTACGAGCAGTACTTC. It yields the protein CASSLRGNAYEQYF. V is TRBV5-4 and J is TRBJ2-7, with unresolved D. CDR3 size: 14 residues. The germline gives CDR1 SGHNT, CDR2 YYREEE (reference sequence). Between the trimmed V and J ends, which lost 4 bases and 2 bases, there was a span of 13 bases. The whole variable domain, remainder taken from reference TRBV5-4 and TRBJ2-7, is ETGVTQSPTHLIKTRGQQVTLRCSSQSGHNTVSWYQQALGQGPQFIFQYYREEENGRGNFPPRFSGLQFPNYSSELNVNALELDDSALYLCASSLRGNAYEQYFGPGTRLTVT.